This T cell receptor (beta chain) was identified in a study of brain metastases from non-small cell lung cancer (dated by TCRdb to about 2019). A note on the overall study: In non-small-cell lung cancer patients, the researchers characterized the immune microenvironment of brain metastases and primary tumors that had been resected as matched pairs.

The cohort was made up of 39 patients with surgically resected non-small-cell lung cancer, each of whom had both a primary tumor specimen and a brain metastasis specimen. The tumor specimens used were formalin-fixed, paraffin-embedded tissues taken from archives. Libraries came from the immunoSEQ multiplex PCR assay. Alongside a 770-gene immune expression panel, the team sequenced the T-cell receptor beta chain repertoire. TCRdb obtained this table from immuneACCESS and retained in-frame rearrangements with V and J assigned. These tables miss some clones; where compared with another copy, unresolved V genes account for less than half of the shortfall, and the remainder is unexplained. For this sample there are some 2,000 clones; more than 75% appear just once. Roughly 6.8% of the sample goes to the ten largest clones. Concerning this clone: It lacks a known antigen. No much larger clone is present one base from it, and per-base qualities are unavailable.

Points the paper makes about the study in general: Paired brain metastases and primary tumors largely shared TCR repertoires, although T-cell densities in the metastases were sparse. Compared with the matched primary tumors, 60% to 70% of brain metastases appeared to show expanded T-cell clones. T-cell infiltration was lower in brain metastases than in primary tumors (P < 0.001).

V loses 6 bases, J loses 5 bases, and the germline ends lie 11 bases apart. According to the germline V gene, CDR1 reads SQVTM and CDR2 reads ANQGSEA. The CDR3 goes from the cysteine to the phenylalanine over 12 residues. Just the 36-base CDR3 DNA is kept, in frame starting at base 1. The rearrangement joined TRBV29-1 to TRBJ2-4, with the D call perhaps TRBD1 or TRBD2, as 5 bases match in each case. The TCR sequence derives from a donor at least 40 years old with non-small cell lung cancer. Sequencing input: primary lung tumor tissue. The cell subset or site label for this specimen denotes: primary lung tumor paired with brain metastasis. The sequenced DNA is TGCAGCGTCCCCGGGACGGAAAACATTCAGTACTTC. This is translated as CSVPGTENIQYF.